Below, 26 T cell receptor beta chains from the same sample are listed, as sequenced in a study of radiotherapy plus CTLA-4 blockade in lung cancer (dated by TCRdb to the late 2010s). Libraries were constructed by the immunoSEQ multiplex PCR assay. As stored in TCRdb, this immuneACCESS dataset retains in-frame rearrangements with V and J assigned. A fraction of the clones does not appear; measured against another copy, unresolved V genes explain less than half of the discrepancy, and the remainder lacks a known reason. Here the sample has more than 75,000 clones; about two thirds occur a single time. Around an eighth of the sample is taken by the ten largest. This material consisted of peripheral blood, taken from a patient treated with radiotherapy plus ipilimumab. The receptors were gathered from a human donor with non-small cell lung cancer that progressed on radiotherapy plus ipilimumab.

This clone came up once. The chain combines TRBV19 with TRBJ1-5, with D uncertain. CDR3 length: 15 amino acids. The germline gives CDR1 LNHDA, CDR2 SQIVND (reference sequence). V shed 5 bases and J shed 3 bases, with 14 bases lying between them. The CDR3 DNA sequence: TGTGCCAGTAGTCCCTTCGACGGCTTCAATCAGCCCCAGCATTTT. Translating it yields CASSPFDGFNQPQHF.

The chain carries TRBV6-6 and TRBJ2-3, with TRBD2 matching 8 bases. Germline V gene data show CDR1 as MNHNY and CDR2 as SVGAGI (reference sequence). The junction had 7 bases not matched to a gene; V was cut back by 4 bases and J by 1 base. The CDR3 consists of 16 residues. The CDR3 is CASSSPAGAGTDTQYF. CDR3 nucleotide sequence: TGTGCCAGCAGTTCCCCAGCGGGGGCGGGCACAGATACGCAGTATTTT.

The sample holds a few counts of this clone. The chain is built from TRBV14 and TRBJ2-7; maybe TRBD1 (6 bases). V gave up 4 bases and J gave up 5 bases, with 15 bases separating them. Germline V gene lookup returns CDR1 SGHDN and CDR2 FVKESK. This CDR3 contains 14 residues. CDR3: CASSPNRAVNEQYF. In DNA, the CDR3 is TGTGCCAGCAGCCCAAACAGGGCAGTCAACGAGCAGTACTTC.

J is TRBJ1-1 and V is TRBV18, with D maybe TRBD1 (6 bases). The germline CDR1 and CDR2 sequences are KGHSH and LQKENI. The length of the CDR3 is 15 residues. V lost 2 bases and J lost 5, with 15 bases in between. CDR3 nucleotides: TGTGCCAGCTCACCATTCGACAGGAGAGAGACTGAAGCTTTCTTT. It specifies CASSPFDRRETEAFF.

The chain uses TRBV28 and TRBJ2-1; 7 bases fit TRBD2. The CDR3 consists of 14 residues. V lost 2 bases and J lost 8; bases outside the gene matches: 6. From germline, CDR1 is MDHEN and CDR2 SYDVKM. The CDR3 protein is CASSLPAGAHEQFF. CDR3 bases: TGTGCCAGCAGTTTACCGGCGGGAGCCCATGAGCAGTTCTTC.

This CDR3 reads CASSQDRQANYGYTF. The CDR3 DNA reads TGCGCCAGCAGCCAAGATAGGCAGGCTAACTATGGCTACACCTTC. This chain links TRBV4-1 with TRBJ1-2; D uncertain. V shed 0 bases and J shed 0 bases, with 8 bases lying between them. Germline V lookup: CDR1 MGHRA, CDR2 YSYEKL. This CDR3 is built from 15 residues.

This clone was detected only once. The rearrangement links TRBV28 to TRBJ2-7; D may be TRBD2 (5 bases). Trimming left V 5 bases short and J 0 bases short, with 14 bases between. The length of the CDR3 is 15 residues. Germline CDR1 is MDHEN and CDR2 is SYDVKM. The CDR3 protein is CASSRSGGLSYEQYF. The CDR3 DNA follows: TGTGCCAGCAGTAGGTCGGGCGGGCTCTCCTACGAGCAGTACTTC.

This clone was observed a handful of times. This specimen includes other DNA sequences encoding the same CDR3. The V call is TRBV7-2, the J call TRBJ2-6, with D uncertain. Germline CDR1 and CDR2: SGHTA and FQGNSA. This CDR3 has 14 residues. V lost 5 bases, J lost 0 bases, and 5 bases lay in between. CDR3 protein: CASSPNSGANVLTF. In DNA, the CDR3 is TGTGCCAGCAGCCCGAACTCTGGGGCCAACGTCCTGACTTTC.

The rearrangement joins TRBV21-1 to TRBJ2-7. TRBV21-1 is annotated as a pseudogene. The CDR3 extends over 16 amino acids. In nucleotides, the CDR3 is TGTGCCAGCAGCCTTCGGTGCTCAGCAGATACCTACGAGCAGTACTTC. Protein product: CASSLRCSADTYEQYF.

The chain couples TRBV9 to TRBJ1-1; 9 bases line up with TRBD1. Per the germline V gene, CDR1 is SGDLS and CDR2 is YYNGEE. The CDR3 runs 14 residues. J gave up 4 bases and V 4 bases, and 5 bases lay outside the gene matches. CDR3 nucleotide sequence: TGTGCCAGCAGCTCGGGACAGGGATCCACTGAAGCTTTCTTT. Protein sequence: CASSSGQGSTEAFF.

This clone was seen a few times. The chain has TRBV27 and TRBJ2-2; unclear D gene. The germline CDR1 and CDR2 sequences are MNHEY and SMNVEV (reference sequence). V lost 5 bases, J lost 6 bases, and 10 bases lay in between. The CDR3 is 13 amino acids. The CDR3 reads CASSLLGSGELFF. The CDR3, as DNA: TGTGCCAGCAGTCTCCTCGGTTCCGGGGAGCTGTTTTTT.

This chain uses TRBV28 with TRBJ1-3; D may be TRBD1 (5 bases). The length of the CDR3 is 14 residues. CDR1 and CDR2 from the germline V gene are MDHEN and SYDVKM. The V end was cut by 8 bases, the J end by 2 bases, with 13 bases between. The CDR3 loop reads CASRGGGAGNTIYF. The DNA for the CDR3 is TGTGCCAGCCGTGGGGGGGGAGCTGGAAACACCATATATTTT.

This rearrangement joins TRBV7-2 to TRBJ2-1, with D tentatively TRBD1 (6 bases). This CDR3 is built from 13 residues. The V end was cut by 3 bases, the J end by 7 bases, with 10 bases between. Germline V gene lookup returns CDR1 SGHTA and CDR2 FQGNSA. CDR3 sequence: CASSFSRGNEQFF. CDR3 bases: TGTGCCAGCAGCTTTTCAAGGGGGAATGAGCAGTTCTTC.

This clone was seen once. The rearrangement links TRBV27 to TRBJ1-1, with a weak D call TRBD1 (5 bases). Per the germline V gene, CDR1 is MNHEY and CDR2 is SMNVEV (reference sequence). V lost 4 bases and J lost 0, with 18 bases in between. This CDR3 spans 17 amino acids. As DNA, the CDR3 is TGTGCCAGCAGTTCTCTCAGGGCACACGCGATGAACACTGAAGCTTTCTTT. Protein sequence: CASSSLRAHAMNTEAFF.

This clone is judged medium-sized (0.01 to 0.1%). The chain is built from TRBV4-1 and TRBJ1-2; D ambiguous. This CDR3 is built from 13 residues. Deletions cut 3 bases from V and 4 bases from J, with 9 bases between. The germline gives CDR1 MGHRA, CDR2 YSYEKL. The CDR3 DNA is TGCGCCAGCAGCCACGAGAACGGCTATGGCTACACCTTC. Protein: CASSHENGYGYTF.

V usage is TRBV5-4 and J usage is TRBJ2-7; tentatively, D is TRBD1 or TRBD2 (6 bases each). CDR3 length equals 16 residues. Trimming shortened V by 4 bases and J by 2 bases, and 19 bases separated the two germline ends. The V gene's germline CDR1 is SGHNT and CDR2 YYREEE (reference sequence). CDR3 nucleotides: TGTGCCAGCAGCCCCAAAGGGGGGCTGAGTCCCTACGAGCAGTACTTC. This translates into CASSPKGGLSPYEQYF.

The V gene is TRBV11-3, the J gene TRBJ2-7; D unresolved. With 1 base removed from V and 1 base from J, the gap between germline ends came to 8 bases. The CDR3 is 14 residues long. The germline V gene encodes CDR1 SGHNT and CDR2 YENEEA. This CDR3 reads CASSLGEGSYEQYF. In nucleotides, the CDR3 is TGTGCCAGCAGCTTAGGGGAAGGATCCTACGAGCAGTACTTC. Complete variable domain (other parts from reference TRBV11-3 and TRBJ2-7): EAGVVQSPRYKIIEKKQPVAFWCNPISGHNTLYWYLQNLGQGPELLIRYENEEAVDDSQLPKDRFSAERLKGVDSTLKIQPAELGDSAVYLCASSLGEGSYEQYFGPGTRLTVT.

The genes are TRBV5-6 and TRBJ1-4, with D possibly being TRBD1 (5 bases). Trimming left V 2 bases short and J 8 bases short, with 13 bases between. CDR1 and CDR2 (germline): SGHDT, YYEEEE. CDR3 length: 14 residues. In DNA, the CDR3 is TGTGCCAGCAGCTTTCAGGGAAGGGGCGAAAAACTGTTTTTT. Amino acid sequence: CASSFQGRGEKLFF.

This chain links TRBV6-1 with TRBJ2-3; 15 bases fit TRBD2. The J segment lost 5 bases and the V segment lost 1 base, leaving 1 base of the junction unmatched. This CDR3 contains 16 residues. Germline V gives CDR1 MNHNS, CDR2 SASEGT. The CDR3 is CASSEGGLAGGDTQYF. The CDR3 nucleotides are TGTGCCAGCAGTGAAGGGGGACTAGCGGGAGGAGATACGCAGTATTTT.

This rearrangement joins TRBV4-2 to TRBJ2-3, with no clear D. The CDR3 covers 15 residues. Per the germline V gene, CDR1 is LGHNA and CDR2 is YNFKEQ. V gave up 0 bases and J gave up 3 bases, with 10 bases separating them. DNA for the CDR3: TGTGCCAGCAGCCAAGATTTGCCCCTTACAGATACGCAGTATTTT. It encodes CASSQDLPLTDTQYF.

The genes are TRBV7-2 and TRBJ2-3; TRBD2 might be the D (5 bases). V gave up 5 bases and J gave up 0 bases, with 15 bases separating them. CDR1 is SGHTA and CDR2 is FQGNSA in the germline V gene. The CDR3 extends over 16 amino acids. The CDR3 nucleotides are TGTGCCAGCAGCCGACGGGCTAGCAGTAGCACAGATACGCAGTATTTT. Its translation is CASSRRASSSTDTQYF.

This clone was seen a few times. The chain links TRBV18 to TRBJ2-2; D ambiguous. The CDR3 is 14 residues long. Per germline, CDR1 KGHSH and CDR2 LQKENI. V lost 4 bases and J lost 0, with 6 bases in between. The CDR3 nucleotides read TGTGCCAGCTCACTCAACACGAACACCGGGGAGCTGTTTTTT. Amino acids: CASSLNTNTGELFF.

The chain joins TRBV30 to TRBJ2-2; 7 bases line up with TRBD1. Germline V CDR1 and CDR2: GTSNPN, SVGIG (reference sequence). The V gene end was trimmed by 2 bases and the J gene end by 5 bases; junction bases not matched to a gene: 8. There are 15 residues in the CDR3. The DNA for the CDR3 is TGTGCCTGGAGTAGACAGGGCACGTGGACCGGGGAGCTGTTTTTT. Its protein is CAWSRQGTWTGELFF.

The chain recombines TRBV5-1 with TRBJ1-2; D call uncertain. The CDR3 contains 12 residues. In germline, CDR1 is SGHRS, CDR2 YFSETQ. Trimming cost V 2 bases and J 7 bases, with 9 bases left between them. The CDR3: CASSFDRGGYTF. In nucleotides, the CDR3 is TGCGCCAGCAGCTTCGATCGGGGTGGCTACACCTTC.

V gene TRBV9 combines with J gene TRBJ2-1; 11 nucleotides line up with TRBD2. The CDR3 totals 16 residues. Germline CDR1 and CDR2: SGDLS and YYNGEE. V was clipped by 4 bases and J by 5 bases; unmatched bases: 8. CDR3: CASSLRGTSGHNEQFF. The CDR3 coding sequence is TGTGCCAGCAGCCTCCGAGGGACTAGCGGCCACAATGAGCAGTTCTTC.

The V gene is TRBV5-1, the J gene TRBJ2-2; D is perhaps TRBD1 or TRBD2 (5 bases each). Trimming left V 4 bases short and J 2 bases short, with 15 bases between. The V gene's germline CDR1 is SGHRS and CDR2 YFSETQ. This CDR3 has 16 amino acids. The CDR3 nucleotides read TGCGCCAGCAGCAGAGTCCTTGGGGGAAACACCGGGGAGCTGTTTTTT. Translating it yields CASSRVLGGNTGELFF.